This T cell receptor (beta chain) stems from a study of Graves' ophthalmopathy and Graves' hyperthyroidism. This clonotype was seen repeatedly, ten times or more. CDR1 is MNHNS and CDR2 is SASEGT in the germline V gene. The CDR3 extends over 13 amino acids. Trimming cost V 2 bases and J 5 bases, with 9 bases left between them. Researchers took RNA transcripts and amplified TCR beta CDR3 regions from them. Scientists carried out first-round RT-PCR using HTBI primers and then a second-round multiplex PCR. TCRdb analysed the multiplex PCR reads with MiXCR anew, one entry per CDR3 protein. The repertoire holds 400,000 or so distinct CDR3 sequences, with 15% to 17% as singletons.

This receptor was identified in a woman aged 18-29 years with stable Graves' hyperthyroidism. This chain joins TRBV6-1 and TRBJ2-5; D is unresolved. Sequencing was performed on peripheral blood. CDR3 amino acids: CASSERTGETQYF. The CDR3 bases are TGTGCCAGCAGTGAACGGACCGGGGAGACCCAGTACTTC.